This T cell receptor beta chain derives from a study of naive and memory T cell subsets. Worth noting for this clonotype: Its target is unknown. A much larger clone is a single base away; this may be a read error. The conserved final phenylalanine or tryptophan is absent from the CDR3, which likely points to a read error.

Four subsets defined by CD45RA and CD27 were sorted after CD3, CD4, CD8 and live/dead staining. The study's findings and limits: Gini index rose across naive, CM, EM and EMRA in CD4 and CD8. TCR abundance followed a power law differing between naive and memory subsets.

An equimolar mix of two oligonucleotides served as the beta constant-region primer for TRBC1 and TRBC2. Ligated cDNA was amplified by four rounds of PCR with nested alpha and beta constant-region primers and SP2. TCRdb itself ran the UMI-ligation and nested PCR reads through MiXCR, one entry per CDR3 protein. The sample has 25,000 to 40,000 distinct CDR3 sequences, about 18% seen once. Sequencing input: effector memory CD4+ T cells from blood. Subset reported: effector memory, CD45RA- CD27-. The receptor's source is a human donor in good health.

CDR3 bases: TGCAGTGCTAAACATGGCGGGACGCGCAATGAGCAGTTCCTC. Protein sequence: CSAKHGGTRNEQFL. V gene TRBV20-1 combines with J gene TRBJ2-1; the D gene is possibly TRBD2 (6 bases). This CDR3 spans 14 amino acids. V was cut by 4 bases and J by 6 bases, with 16 bases left in between. Germline V gene data show CDR1 as DFQATT and CDR2 as SNEGSKA (reference sequence).